The 14 T cell receptor beta chains below come from one sample, sequenced in a study of neurological immune-mediated disorders. MiXCR, applied by TCRdb to the 5' RACE reads, yields one record per CDR3 protein. The sample holds approximately 30,000 distinct CDR3 sequences; roughly 20% are singletons and the top ten take roughly 17%. Sequencing was done on a sample of PBMCs. Every receptor here comes from a woman aged 60-75 years in good health.

This clonotype was observed at least ten times. The chain joins TRBV20-1 to TRBJ2-2, with TRBD2 as a possible D gene (5 bases). V was trimmed by 0 bases and J by 7 bases, leaving 12 bases between them. Germline-derived CDR1 and CDR2 are DFQATT and SNEGSKA (reference sequence). CDR3 length: 14 residues. For the CDR3, the DNA is TGCAGTGCTAGAGATCCGGACTCGGGCGGGGAGCTGTTTTTT. Residues: CSARDPDSGGELFF.

This clonotype has ten or more counts. The CDR3 is CASSFQGNQETQYF. The CDR3 bases are TGCGCCAGCAGCTTCCAGGGTAACCAAGAGACCCAGTACTTC. The chain employs TRBV5-1 and TRBJ2-5; D may be TRBD1 (5 bases). V was cut by 2 bases and J by 0 bases, with 8 bases left in between. Germline CDR1 is SGHRS and CDR2 is YFSETQ. CDR3 length equals 14 residues.

The table lists this clonotype with many counts. J is TRBJ1-5 and V is TRBV10-3; no definite D call. CDR3 length equals 13 residues. The germline CDR1 and CDR2 sequences are ENHRY and SYGVKD. Trimming shortened V by 4 bases and J by 5 bases, and 9 bases separated the two germline ends. The CDR3 region has the DNA TGTGCCATCAGTGCGGCAGCCGATCAGCCCCAGCATTTT. Its translation: CAISAAADQPQHF.

This clonotype was detected ten times or more. The chain links TRBV4-3 to TRBJ2-7, with 12 bases fitting TRBD2. The germline V gene encodes CDR1 LGHNA and CDR2 YSLEER. The CDR3 sequence is 16 residues long. V was pared by 3 bases and J by 9 bases, with 12 bases of the junction left unmatched. The CDR3 nucleotides are TGCGCCAGCAGCCAGGACTGGACTAGCGGGATGGTAAGGCAGTACTTC. Its protein product is CASSQDWTSGMVRQYF.

This clonotype was detected many times. The rearrangement links TRBV27 to TRBJ1-6, with 9 bases lining up with TRBD1. The germline gives CDR1 MNHEY, CDR2 SMNVEV (reference sequence). Trimming cost V 4 bases and J 9 bases; bases outside gene matches: 4. The CDR3 is 14 amino acids. CDR3: CASSWGQGTSPLHF. The CDR3 bases are TGTGCCAGCAGTTGGGGACAGGGAACTTCACCCCTCCACTTT.

This clonotype showed up many times. The chain combines TRBV7-6 with TRBJ1-3, with 8 positions matching TRBD1. The V segment lost 4 bases and the J segment 4 bases; nucleotides outside the gene matches: 6. The CDR3 is made up of 15 amino acids. Germline V lookup: CDR1 SGHVS, CDR2 FNYEAQ. CDR3 loop: CASSSRQGRGNTIYF. DNA of the CDR3: TGTGCCAGCAGCTCCCGACAGGGGAGGGGAAACACCATATATTTT. Full variable domain (rest looked up from reference TRBV7-6 and TRBJ1-3): GAGVSQSPRYKVTKRGQDVALRCDPISGHVSLYWYRQALGQGPEFLTYFNYEAQQDKSGLPNDRFSAERPEGSISTLTIQRTEQRDSAMYRCASSSRQGRGNTIYFGEGSWLTVV.

This clonotype was recorded at least ten times. The chain combines TRBV7-2 with TRBJ2-1, with no clear D. V gave up 2 bases and J gave up 6 bases, with 5 bases separating them. CDR1 SGHTA and CDR2 FQGNSA come from the germline V gene. The CDR3 contains 12 residues. The CDR3: CASSLQFNEQFF. In DNA, the CDR3 is TGTGCCAGCAGCTTACAATTCAATGAGCAGTTCTTC.

A word on this clonotype: One junction end does not reproduce the germline sequence, and a read error may be involved. This chain links TRBV28 with TRBJ2-7; possible D gene TRBD1, 5 bases. CDR3 length equals 13 residues. Germline CDR1 MDHEN, CDR2 SYDVKM. In nucleotides, the CDR3 is TGTGCCAACAGTTTATTAAGGGGCTACGAGCAGTACTTC. Protein product: CANSLLRGYEQYF. Based on the CDR3 plus reference TRBV28 and TRBJ2-7, the full variable domain is DVKVTQSSRYLVKRTGEKVFLECVQDMDHENMFWYRQDPGLGLRLIYFSYDVKMKEKGDIPEGYSVSREKKERFSLILESASTNQTSMYLCANSLLRGYEQYFGPGTRLTVT.

The chain combines TRBV28 with TRBJ2-5; a weak D match, TRBD1 (5 bases). The V end lost 6 bases, the J end lost 4 bases, and 15 bases lay between the germline ends. Germline CDR1 reads MDHEN; CDR2 reads SYDVKM. This CDR3 contains 14 residues. CDR3 DNA sequence: TGTGCCAGCAGAGACGACAGTCGAGGAGAGACCCAGTACTTC. It yields the protein CASRDDSRGETQYF.

This chain links TRBV9 with TRBJ1-1; D is possibly TRBD1 (5 bases). The germline CDR1 and CDR2 sequences are SGDLS and YYNGEE. This CDR3 has 13 amino acids. V lost 2 bases and J lost 4, with 9 bases in between. CDR3 bases: TGTGCCAGCAGCGTGCGACAGCGCACTGAAGCTTTCTTT. Residues: CASSVRQRTEAFF. Together with reference TRBV9 and TRBJ1-1, the CDR3 gives the full variable domain: DSGVTQTPKHLITATGQRVTLRCSPRSGDLSVYWYQQSLDQGLQFLIQYYNGEERAKGNILERFSAQQFPDLHSELNLSSLELGDSALYFCASSVRQRTEAFFGQGTRLTVV.

This clonotype was found once. The genes are TRBV15 and TRBJ2-1, with TRBD2 matching 10 bases. Germline values: CDR1 LNHNV, CDR2 YYDKDF (reference sequence). This CDR3 is 16 amino acids long. V gave up 1 base and J gave up 3 bases; unmatched junction bases: 3. Here the CDR3 DNA reads TGTGCCACCAGCAGAGGGCTAGCGGGGGTCTACAATGAGCAGTTCTTC. This gives the protein CATSRGLAGVYNEQFF. Full variable domain (rest looked up from reference TRBV15 and TRBJ2-1): DAMVIQNPRYQVTQFGKPVTLSCSQTLNHNVMYWYQQKSSQAPKLLFHYYDKDFNNEADTPDNFQSRRPNTSFCFLDIRSPGLGDTAMYLCATSRGLAGVYNEQFFGPGTRLTVL.

A few counts support this clonotype. This CDR3 is CASSFTETSYEQYF. Written as DNA, the CDR3 is TGTGCCAGCAGCTTTACCGAGACCTCCTACGAGCAGTACTTC. The chain carries TRBV7-6 and TRBJ2-7; D is uncertain. Germline values: CDR1 SGHVS, CDR2 FNYEAQ. Trimming took 3 bases from V and 0 from J, leaving 9 bases between them. The CDR3 covers 14 residues.

This chain uses TRBV18 with TRBJ2-5; TRBD2 is a possible D gene (5 bases). V was pared by 3 bases and J by 3 bases, with 11 bases between. This CDR3 has 14 residues. Germline V lookup: CDR1 KGHSH, CDR2 LQKENI. CDR3 loop: CASSPDSGKETQYF. In DNA form, the CDR3 reads TGTGCCAGCTCACCGGATTCGGGGAAAGAGACCCAGTACTTC.

This clonotype was recorded many times. The rearrangement joins TRBV29-1 to TRBJ2-4; perhaps D is TRBD1 or TRBD2 (5 bases each). There are 14 residues in the CDR3. Trimming removed 7 bases at V and 2 bases at J, with 15 bases between. Germline CDR1 and CDR2: SQVTM and ANQGSEA. This CDR3 is CSAVSGASKNIQYF. DNA of the CDR3: TGCAGCGCCGTTTCCGGGGCCTCCAAAAACATTCAGTACTTC.